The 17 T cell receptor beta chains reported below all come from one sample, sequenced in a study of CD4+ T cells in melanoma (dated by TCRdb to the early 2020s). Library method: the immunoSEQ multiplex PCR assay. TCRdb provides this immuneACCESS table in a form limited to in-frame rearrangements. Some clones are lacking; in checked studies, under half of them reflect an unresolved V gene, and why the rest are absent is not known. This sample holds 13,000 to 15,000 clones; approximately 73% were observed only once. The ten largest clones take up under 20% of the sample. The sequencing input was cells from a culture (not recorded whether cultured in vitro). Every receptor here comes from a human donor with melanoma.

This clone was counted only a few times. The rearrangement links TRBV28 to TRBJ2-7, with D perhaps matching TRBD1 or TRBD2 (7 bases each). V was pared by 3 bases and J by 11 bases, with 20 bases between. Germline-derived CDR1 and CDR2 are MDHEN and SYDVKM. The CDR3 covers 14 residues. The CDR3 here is CASSFRGGTPPKYF. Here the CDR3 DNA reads TGTGCCAGCAGTTTCAGGGGGGGCACCCCTCCGAAGTACTTC.

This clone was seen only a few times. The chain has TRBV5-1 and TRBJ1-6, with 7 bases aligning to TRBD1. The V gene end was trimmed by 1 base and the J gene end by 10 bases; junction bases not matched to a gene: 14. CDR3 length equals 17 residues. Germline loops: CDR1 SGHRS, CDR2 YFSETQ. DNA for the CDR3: TGCGCCAGCAGCTTGCGGGACCCCAGGGGGGGGAGATCACCCCTCCACTTT. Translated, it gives CASSLRDPRGGRSPLHF.

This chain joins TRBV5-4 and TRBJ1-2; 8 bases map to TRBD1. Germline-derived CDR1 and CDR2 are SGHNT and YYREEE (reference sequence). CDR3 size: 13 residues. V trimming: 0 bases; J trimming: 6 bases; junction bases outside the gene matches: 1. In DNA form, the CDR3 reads TGTGCCAGCAGCTTGGCGGACAGGGATGGCTACACCTTC. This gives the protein CASSLADRDGYTF.

The CDR3 DNA follows: TGCGCCAGCAGCCAAGTGAGTCTAGCGGGAACCCAGTACTTC. Protein sequence: CASSQVSLAGTQYF. The rearrangement uses TRBV4-1 and TRBJ2-5; 9 bases are shared with TRBD2. The CDR3 length is 14 residues. V lost 1 base to trimming and J lost 8 bases; unmatched junction nucleotides: 5. Per the germline V gene, CDR1 is MGHRA and CDR2 is YSYEKL.

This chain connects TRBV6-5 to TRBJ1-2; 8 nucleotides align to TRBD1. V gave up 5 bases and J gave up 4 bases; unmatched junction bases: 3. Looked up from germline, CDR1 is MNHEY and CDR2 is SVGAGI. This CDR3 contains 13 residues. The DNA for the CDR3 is TGTGCCAGCAGTGGGGACAGGAGCTATGGCTACACCTTC. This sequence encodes CASSGDRSYGYTF.

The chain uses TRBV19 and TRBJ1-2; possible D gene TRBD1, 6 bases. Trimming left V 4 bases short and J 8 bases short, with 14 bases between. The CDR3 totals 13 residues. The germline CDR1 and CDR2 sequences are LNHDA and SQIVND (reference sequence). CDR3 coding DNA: TGTGCCAGTAGTAACTTAAACAGGGTCGGCTACACCTTC. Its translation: CASSNLNRVGYTF.

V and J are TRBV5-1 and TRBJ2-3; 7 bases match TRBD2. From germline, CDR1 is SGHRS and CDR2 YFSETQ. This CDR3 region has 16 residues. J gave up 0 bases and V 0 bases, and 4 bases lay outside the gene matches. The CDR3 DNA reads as TGCGCCAGCAGCTTGGTACGCGGGGGAAGCACAGATACGCAGTATTTT. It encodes CASSLVRGGSTDTQYF. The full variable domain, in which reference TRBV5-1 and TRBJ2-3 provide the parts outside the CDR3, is KAGVTQTPRYLIKTRGQQVTLSCSPISGHRSVSWYQQTPGQGLQFLFEYFSETQRNKGNFPGRFSGRQFSNSRSEMNVSTLELGDSALYLCASSLVRGGSTDTQYFGPGTRLTVL.

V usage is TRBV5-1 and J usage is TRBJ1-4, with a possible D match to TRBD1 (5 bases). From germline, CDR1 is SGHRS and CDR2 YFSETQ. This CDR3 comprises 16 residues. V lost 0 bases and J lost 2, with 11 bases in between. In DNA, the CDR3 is TGCGCCAGCAGCTTGGTTAGCGGGGCTACTAATGAAAAACTGTTTTTT. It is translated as CASSLVSGATNEKLFF.

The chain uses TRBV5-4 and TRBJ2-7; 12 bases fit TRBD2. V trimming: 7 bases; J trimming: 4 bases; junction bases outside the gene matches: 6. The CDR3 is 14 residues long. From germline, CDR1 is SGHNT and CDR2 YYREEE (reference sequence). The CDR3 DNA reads TGTGCCAGCCAGACTAGCGGGGGACCTTACGAGCAGTACTTC. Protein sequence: CASQTSGGPYEQYF.

The CDR3 protein is CASSLEQLGGIQYF. The CDR3 nucleotides read TGTGCCAGCAGCTTGGAACAGCTGGGGGGCATTCAGTACTTC. V is TRBV5-5 and J is TRBJ2-4; possibly TRBD2 for D (6 bases). V lost 0 bases and J lost 9, with 13 bases in between. The germline V gene encodes CDR1 SGHKS and CDR2 YYEKEE (reference sequence). The CDR3 contains 14 residues.

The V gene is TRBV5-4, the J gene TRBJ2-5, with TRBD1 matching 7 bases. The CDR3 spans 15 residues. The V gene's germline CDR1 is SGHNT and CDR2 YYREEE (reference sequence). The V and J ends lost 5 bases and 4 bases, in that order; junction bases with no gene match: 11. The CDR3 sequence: CASSLHTTGLETQYF. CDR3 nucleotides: TGTGCCAGCAGTTTACATACGACAGGGTTAGAGACCCAGTACTTC.

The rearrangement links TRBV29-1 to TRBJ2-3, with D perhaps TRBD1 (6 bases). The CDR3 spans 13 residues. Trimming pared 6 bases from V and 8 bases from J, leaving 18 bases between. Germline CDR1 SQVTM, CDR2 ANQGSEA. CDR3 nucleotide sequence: TGCAGCGTAGAACCCGGGGACACCTCTACGCAGTATTTT. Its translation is CSVEPGDTSTQYF.

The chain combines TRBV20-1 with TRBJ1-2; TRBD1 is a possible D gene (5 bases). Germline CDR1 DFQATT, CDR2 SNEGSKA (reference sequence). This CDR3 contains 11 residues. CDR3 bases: TGCAGCGGGGGGGAACCCTATGGCTACACCTTC. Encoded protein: CSGGEPYGYTF.

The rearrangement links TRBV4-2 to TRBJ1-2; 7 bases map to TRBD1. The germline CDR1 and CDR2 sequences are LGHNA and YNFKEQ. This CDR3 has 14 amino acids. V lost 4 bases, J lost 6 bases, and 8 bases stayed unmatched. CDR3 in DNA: TGTGCCAGCAGCCGATATACAGGGGAAAATGGCTACACCTTC. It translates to CASSRYTGENGYTF.

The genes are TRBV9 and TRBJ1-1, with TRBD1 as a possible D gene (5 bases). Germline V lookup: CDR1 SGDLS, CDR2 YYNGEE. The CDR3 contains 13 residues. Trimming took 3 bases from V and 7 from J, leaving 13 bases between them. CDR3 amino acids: CASSARRDSEAFF. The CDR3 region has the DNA TGTGCCAGCAGCGCCCGTCGCGACAGTGAAGCTTTCTTT. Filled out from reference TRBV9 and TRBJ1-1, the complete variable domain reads DSGVTQTPKHLITATGQRVTLRCSPRSGDLSVYWYQQSLDQGLQFLIQYYNGEERAKGNILERFSAQQFPDLHSELNLSSLELGDSALYFCASSARRDSEAFFGQGTRLTVV.

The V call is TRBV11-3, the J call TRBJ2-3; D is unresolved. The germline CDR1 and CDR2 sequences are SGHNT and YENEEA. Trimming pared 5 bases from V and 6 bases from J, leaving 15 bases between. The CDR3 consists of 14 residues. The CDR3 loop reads CASSTGPGLDTQYF. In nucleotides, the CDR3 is TGTGCCAGCAGCACCGGTCCGGGCCTGGATACGCAGTATTTT.

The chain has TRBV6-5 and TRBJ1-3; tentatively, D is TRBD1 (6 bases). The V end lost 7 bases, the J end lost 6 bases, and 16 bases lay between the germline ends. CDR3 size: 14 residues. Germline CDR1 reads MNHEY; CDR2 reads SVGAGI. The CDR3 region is CASTPGTRTNTIYF. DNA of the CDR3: TGTGCCAGCACCCCCGGGACAAGGACAAACACCATATATTTT.